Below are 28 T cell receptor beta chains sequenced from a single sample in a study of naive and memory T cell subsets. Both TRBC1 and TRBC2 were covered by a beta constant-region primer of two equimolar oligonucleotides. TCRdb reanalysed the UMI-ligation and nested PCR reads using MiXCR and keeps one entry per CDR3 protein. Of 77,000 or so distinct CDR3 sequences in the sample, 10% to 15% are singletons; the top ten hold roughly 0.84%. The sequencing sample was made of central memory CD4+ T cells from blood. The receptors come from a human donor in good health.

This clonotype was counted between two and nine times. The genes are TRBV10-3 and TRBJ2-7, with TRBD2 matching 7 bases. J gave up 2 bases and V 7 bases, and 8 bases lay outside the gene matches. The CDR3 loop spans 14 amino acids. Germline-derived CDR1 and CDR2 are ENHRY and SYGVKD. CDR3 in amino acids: CAINSGRGAYEQYF. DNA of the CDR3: TGTGCCATCAATTCAGGACGGGGGGCCTACGAGCAGTACTTC.

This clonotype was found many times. CDR3 region: CASSDRDRGNYGYTF. Here the CDR3 DNA reads TGTGCCAGCAGTGACAGGGACAGGGGGAACTATGGCTACACCTTC. The chain employs TRBV6-4 and TRBJ1-2, with 11 bases that match TRBD1. Germline CDR1 is MRHNA and CDR2 is SNTAGT. V lost 2 bases, J lost 2 bases, and 1 base stayed unmatched. The CDR3 contains 15 residues.

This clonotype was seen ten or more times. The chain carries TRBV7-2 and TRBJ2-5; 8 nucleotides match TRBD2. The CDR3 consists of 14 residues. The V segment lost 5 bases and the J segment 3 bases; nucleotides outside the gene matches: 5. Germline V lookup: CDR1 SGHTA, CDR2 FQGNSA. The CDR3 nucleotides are TGTGCCAGCAGCCGAGCGGGAGTGAAAGAGACCCAGTACTTC. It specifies CASSRAGVKETQYF.

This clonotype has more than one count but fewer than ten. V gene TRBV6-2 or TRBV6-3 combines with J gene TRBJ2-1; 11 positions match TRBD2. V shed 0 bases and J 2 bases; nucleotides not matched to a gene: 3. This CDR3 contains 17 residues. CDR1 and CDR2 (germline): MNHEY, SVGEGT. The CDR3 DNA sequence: TGTGCCAGCAGTTACTCCTTAGCGGGAGGGGCCTACAATGAGCAGTTCTTC. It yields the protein CASSYSLAGGAYNEQFF.

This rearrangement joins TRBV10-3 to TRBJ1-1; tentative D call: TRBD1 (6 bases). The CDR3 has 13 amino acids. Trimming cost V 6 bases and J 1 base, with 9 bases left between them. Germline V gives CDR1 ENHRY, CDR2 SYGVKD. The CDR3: CAIRRQENTEAFF. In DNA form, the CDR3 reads TGTGCCATCAGGAGACAGGAGAACACTGAAGCTTTCTTT.

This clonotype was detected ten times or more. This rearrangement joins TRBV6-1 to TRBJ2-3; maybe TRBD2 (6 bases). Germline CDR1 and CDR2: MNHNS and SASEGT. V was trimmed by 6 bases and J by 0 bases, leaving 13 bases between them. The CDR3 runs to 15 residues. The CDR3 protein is CASRGVAASTDTQYF. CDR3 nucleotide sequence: TGTGCCAGCAGGGGAGTAGCGGCTAGCACAGATACGCAGTATTTT.

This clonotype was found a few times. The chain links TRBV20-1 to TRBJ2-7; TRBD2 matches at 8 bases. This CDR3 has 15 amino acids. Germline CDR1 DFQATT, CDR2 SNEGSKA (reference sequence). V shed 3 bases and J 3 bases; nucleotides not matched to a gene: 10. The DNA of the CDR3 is TGCAGTGCTAGTACTTTGAGCGGGAGAAACTACGAGCAGTACTTC. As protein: CSASTLSGRNYEQYF.

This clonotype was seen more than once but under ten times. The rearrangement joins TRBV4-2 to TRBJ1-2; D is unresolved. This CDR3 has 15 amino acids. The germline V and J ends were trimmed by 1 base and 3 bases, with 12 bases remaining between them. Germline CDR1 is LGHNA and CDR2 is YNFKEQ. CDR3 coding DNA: TGTGCCAGCAGCCAAGCGGCCGGAACTGACTATGGCTACACCTTC. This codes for CASSQAAGTDYGYTF.

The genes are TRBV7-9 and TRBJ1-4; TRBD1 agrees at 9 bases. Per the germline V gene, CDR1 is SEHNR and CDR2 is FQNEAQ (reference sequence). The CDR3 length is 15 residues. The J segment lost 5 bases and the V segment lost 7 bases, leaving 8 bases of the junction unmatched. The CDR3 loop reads CASTGTGQGNEKLFF. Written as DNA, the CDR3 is TGTGCCAGCACCGGGACCGGACAGGGGAATGAAAAACTGTTTTTT.

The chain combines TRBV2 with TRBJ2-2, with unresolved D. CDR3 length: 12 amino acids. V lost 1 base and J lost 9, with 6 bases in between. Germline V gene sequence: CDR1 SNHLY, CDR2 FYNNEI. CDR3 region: CASSEDSRELFF. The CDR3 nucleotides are TGTGCCAGCAGTGAAGATTCCCGGGAGCTGTTTTTT.

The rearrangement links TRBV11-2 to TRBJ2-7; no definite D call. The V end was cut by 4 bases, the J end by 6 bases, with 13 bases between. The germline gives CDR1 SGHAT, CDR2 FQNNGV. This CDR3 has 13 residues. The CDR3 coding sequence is TGTGCCAGCAGCTCAGCGTACCGCCGCGAGCAGTACTTC. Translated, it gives CASSSAYRREQYF.

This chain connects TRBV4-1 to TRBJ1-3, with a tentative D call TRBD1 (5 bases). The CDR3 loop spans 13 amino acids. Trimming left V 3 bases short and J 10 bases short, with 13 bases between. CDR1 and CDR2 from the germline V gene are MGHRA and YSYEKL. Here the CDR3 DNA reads TGCGCCAGCAGCCAGGGTCTCGGGGGAACCATATATTTT. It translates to CASSQGLGGTIYF.

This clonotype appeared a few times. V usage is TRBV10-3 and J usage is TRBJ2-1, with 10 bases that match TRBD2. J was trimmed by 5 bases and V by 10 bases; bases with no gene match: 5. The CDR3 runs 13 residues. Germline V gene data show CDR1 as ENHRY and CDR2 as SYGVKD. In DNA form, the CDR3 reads TGTGCCACCGGACTAGCGGCAAACAATGAGCAGTTCTTC. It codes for CATGLAANNEQFF.

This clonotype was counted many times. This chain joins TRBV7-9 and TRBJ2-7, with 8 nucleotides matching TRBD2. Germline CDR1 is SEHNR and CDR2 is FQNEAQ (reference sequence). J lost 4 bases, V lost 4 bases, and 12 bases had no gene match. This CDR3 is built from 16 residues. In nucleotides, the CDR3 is TGTGCCAGCAGCTCAATTAATCTAGCGGGTGGTTACGAGCAGTACTTC. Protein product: CASSSINLAGGYEQYF.

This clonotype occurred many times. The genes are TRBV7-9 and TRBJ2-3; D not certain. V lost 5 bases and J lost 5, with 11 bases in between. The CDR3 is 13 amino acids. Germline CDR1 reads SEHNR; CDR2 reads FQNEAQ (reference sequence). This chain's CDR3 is CASSPLGGDTQYF. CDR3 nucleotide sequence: TGTGCCAGCAGCCCATTAGGTGGAGATACGCAGTATTTT.

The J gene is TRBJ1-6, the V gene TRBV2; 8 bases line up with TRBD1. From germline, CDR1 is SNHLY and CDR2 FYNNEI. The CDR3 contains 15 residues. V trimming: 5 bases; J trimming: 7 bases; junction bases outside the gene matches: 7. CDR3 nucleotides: TGTGCCAGCAGTCCCAGGGACAGGCCCAATTCACCCCTCCACTTT. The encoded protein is CASSPRDRPNSPLHF.

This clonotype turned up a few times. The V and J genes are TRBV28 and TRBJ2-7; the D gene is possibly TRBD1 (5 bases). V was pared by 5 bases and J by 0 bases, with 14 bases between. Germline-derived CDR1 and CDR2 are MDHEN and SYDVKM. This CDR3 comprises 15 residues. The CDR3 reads CASSPNHDSSYEQYF. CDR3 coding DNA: TGTGCCAGCAGTCCCAACCATGACAGCTCCTACGAGCAGTACTTC.

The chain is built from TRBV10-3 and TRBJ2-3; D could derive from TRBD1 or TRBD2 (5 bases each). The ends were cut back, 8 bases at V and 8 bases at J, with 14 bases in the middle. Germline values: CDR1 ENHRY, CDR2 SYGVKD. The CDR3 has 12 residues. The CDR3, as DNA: TGTGCCATCGAAGGGGACGAAGGTACGCAGTATTTT. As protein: CAIEGDEGTQYF.

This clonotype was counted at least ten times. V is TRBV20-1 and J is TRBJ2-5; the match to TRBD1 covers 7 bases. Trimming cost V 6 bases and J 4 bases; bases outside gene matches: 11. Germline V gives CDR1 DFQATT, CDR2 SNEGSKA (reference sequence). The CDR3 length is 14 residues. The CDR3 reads CSARTTGAGETQYF. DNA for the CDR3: TGCAGTGCCCGCACCACAGGGGCCGGAGAGACCCAGTACTTC.

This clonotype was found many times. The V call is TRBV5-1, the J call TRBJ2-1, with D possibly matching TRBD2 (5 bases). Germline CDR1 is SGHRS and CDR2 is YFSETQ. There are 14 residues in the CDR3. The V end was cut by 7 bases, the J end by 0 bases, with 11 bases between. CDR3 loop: CASGAESSYNEQFF. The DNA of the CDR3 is TGCGCCAGCGGAGCGGAGAGCTCCTACAATGAGCAGTTCTTC.

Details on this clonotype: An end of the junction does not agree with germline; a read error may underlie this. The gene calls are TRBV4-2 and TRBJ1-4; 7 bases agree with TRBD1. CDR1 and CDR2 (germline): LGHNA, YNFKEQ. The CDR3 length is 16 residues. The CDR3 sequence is CASSQEMRQGVGKLFF. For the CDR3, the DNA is TGTGCCAGCAGTCAAGAAATGAGACAGGGCGTCGGAAAACTGTTTTTT.

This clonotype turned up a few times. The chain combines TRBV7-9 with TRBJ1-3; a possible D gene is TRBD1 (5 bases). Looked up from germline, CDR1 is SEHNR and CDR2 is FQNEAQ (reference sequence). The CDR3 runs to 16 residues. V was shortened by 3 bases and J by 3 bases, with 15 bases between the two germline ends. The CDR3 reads CASSFQGTIVGNTIYF. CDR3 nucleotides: TGTGCCAGCAGCTTCCAGGGAACGATTGTTGGAAACACCATATATTTT.

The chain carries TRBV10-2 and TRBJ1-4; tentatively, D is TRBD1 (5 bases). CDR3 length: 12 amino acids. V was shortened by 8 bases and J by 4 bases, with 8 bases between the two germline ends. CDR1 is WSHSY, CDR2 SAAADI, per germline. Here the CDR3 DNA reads TGCGCCAGCGGGACCGATAATGAAAAACTGTTTTTT. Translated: CASGTDNEKLFF.

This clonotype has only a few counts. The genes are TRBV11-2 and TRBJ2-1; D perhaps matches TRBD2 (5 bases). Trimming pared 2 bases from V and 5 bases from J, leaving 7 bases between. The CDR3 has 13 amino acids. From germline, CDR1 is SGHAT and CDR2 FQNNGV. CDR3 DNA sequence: TGTGCCAGCAGCTTACCGGGAAACAATGAGCAGTTCTTC. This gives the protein CASSLPGNNEQFF.

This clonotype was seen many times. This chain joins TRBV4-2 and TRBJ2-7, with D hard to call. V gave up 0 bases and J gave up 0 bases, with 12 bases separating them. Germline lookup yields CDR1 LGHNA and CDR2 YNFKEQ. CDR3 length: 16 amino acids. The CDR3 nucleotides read TGTGCCAGCAGCCAAGAAGCGATAGGTTTCTCCTACGAGCAGTACTTC. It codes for CASSQEAIGFSYEQYF.

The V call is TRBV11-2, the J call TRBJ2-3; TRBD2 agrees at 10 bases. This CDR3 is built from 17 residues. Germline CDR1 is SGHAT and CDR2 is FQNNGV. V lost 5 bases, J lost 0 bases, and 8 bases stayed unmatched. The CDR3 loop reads CASSPRLAGPSTDTQYF. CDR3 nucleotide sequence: TGTGCCAGCAGCCCCCGACTAGCGGGCCCCAGCACAGATACGCAGTATTTT.

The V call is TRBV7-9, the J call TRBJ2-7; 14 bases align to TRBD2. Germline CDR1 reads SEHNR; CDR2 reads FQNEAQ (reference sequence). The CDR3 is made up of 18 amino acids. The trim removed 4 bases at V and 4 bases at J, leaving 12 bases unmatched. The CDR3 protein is CASSSLLGTSGSSYEQYF. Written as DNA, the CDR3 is TGTGCCAGCAGCTCCCTCCTCGGGACTAGCGGGAGTTCTTACGAGCAGTACTTC.

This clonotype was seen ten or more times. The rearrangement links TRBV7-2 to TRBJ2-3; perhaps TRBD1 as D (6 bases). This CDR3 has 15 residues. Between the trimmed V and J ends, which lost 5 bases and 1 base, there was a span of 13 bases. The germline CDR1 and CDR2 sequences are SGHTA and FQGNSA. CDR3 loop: CASSLGAGGTDTQYF. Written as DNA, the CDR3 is TGTGCCAGCAGCCTGGGGGCTGGCGGCACAGATACGCAGTATTTT.